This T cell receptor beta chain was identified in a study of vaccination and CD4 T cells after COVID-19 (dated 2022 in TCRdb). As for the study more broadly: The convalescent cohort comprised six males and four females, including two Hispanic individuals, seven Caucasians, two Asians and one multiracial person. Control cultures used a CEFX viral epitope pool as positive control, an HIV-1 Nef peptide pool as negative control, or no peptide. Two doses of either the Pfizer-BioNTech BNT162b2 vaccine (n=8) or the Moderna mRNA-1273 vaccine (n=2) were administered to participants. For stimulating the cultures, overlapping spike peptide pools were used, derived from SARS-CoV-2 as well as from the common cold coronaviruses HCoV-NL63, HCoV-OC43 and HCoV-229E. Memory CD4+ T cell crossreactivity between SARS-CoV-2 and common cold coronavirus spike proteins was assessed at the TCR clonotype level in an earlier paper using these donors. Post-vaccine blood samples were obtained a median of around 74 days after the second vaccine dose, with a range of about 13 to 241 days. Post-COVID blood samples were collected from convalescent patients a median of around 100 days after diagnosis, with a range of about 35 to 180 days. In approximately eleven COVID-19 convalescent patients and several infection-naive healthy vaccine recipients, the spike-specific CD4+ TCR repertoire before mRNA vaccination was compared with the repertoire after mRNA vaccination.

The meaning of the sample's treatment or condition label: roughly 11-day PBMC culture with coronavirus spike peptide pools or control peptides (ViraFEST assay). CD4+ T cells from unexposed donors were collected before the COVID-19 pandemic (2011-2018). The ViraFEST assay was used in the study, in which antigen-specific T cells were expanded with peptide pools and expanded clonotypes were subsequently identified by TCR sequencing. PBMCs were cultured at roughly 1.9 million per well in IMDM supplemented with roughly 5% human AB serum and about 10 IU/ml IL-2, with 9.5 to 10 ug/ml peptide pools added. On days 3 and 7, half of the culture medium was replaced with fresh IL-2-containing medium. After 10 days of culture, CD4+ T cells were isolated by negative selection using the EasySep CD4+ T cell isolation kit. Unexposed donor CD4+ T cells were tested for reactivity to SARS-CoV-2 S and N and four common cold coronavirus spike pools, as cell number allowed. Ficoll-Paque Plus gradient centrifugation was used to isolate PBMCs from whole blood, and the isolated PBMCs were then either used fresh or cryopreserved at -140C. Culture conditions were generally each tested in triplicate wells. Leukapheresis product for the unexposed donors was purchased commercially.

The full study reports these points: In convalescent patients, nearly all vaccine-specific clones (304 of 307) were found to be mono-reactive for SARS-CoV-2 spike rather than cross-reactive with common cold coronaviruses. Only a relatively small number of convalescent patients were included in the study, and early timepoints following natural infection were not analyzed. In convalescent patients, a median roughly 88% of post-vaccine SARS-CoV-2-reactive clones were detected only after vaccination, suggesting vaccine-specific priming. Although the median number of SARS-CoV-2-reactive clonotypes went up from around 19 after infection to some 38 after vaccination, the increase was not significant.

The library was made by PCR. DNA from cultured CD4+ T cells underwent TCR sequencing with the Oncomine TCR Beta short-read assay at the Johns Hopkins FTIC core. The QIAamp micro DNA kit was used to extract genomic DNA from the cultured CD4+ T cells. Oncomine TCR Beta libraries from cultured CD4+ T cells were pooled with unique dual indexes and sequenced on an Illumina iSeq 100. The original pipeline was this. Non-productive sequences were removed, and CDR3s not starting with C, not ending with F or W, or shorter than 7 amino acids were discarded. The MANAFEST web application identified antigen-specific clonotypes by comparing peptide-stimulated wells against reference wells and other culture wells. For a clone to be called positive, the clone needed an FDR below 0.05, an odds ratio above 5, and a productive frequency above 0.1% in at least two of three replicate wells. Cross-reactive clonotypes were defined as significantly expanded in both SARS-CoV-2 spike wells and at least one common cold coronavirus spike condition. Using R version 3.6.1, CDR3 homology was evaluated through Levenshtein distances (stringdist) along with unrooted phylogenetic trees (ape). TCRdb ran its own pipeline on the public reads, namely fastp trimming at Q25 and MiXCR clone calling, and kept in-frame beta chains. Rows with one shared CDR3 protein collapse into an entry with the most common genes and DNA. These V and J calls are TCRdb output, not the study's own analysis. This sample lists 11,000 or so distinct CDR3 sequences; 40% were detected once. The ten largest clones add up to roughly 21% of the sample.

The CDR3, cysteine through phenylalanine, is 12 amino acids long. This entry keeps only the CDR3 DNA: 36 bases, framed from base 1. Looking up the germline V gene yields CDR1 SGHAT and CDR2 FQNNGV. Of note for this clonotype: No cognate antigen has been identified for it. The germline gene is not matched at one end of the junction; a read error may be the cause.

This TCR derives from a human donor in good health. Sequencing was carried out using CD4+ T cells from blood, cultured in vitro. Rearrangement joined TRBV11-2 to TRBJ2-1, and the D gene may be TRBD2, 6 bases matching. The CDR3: CAGSSGGNEQFF. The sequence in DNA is TGTGCCGGCAGCTCTGGGGGGAATGAGCAGTTCTTC.